The sequence of this T cell receptor beta chain was determined in a study of shared clonotypes between healthy human individuals. The study, taken as a whole, reports: Relative to their counterparts shared across all four donors, non-shared clonotypes exhibited diminished generation probabilities.

This clone has only a few counts. Its target is not known. TCRdb's table, derived via immunoSEQ multiplex PCR, lists solely in-frame clones and lacks some. The sample has 2.5 million or so clones; about 92% are singletons. The V gene lost 2 bases and the J gene lost 0 bases, with 13 bases spanning the gap. This CDR3 contains 16 residues. Looked up from germline, CDR1 is WSHSY and CDR2 is SAAADI. This clonotype was obtained from a young man in good health. This rearrangement joins TRBV10-2 to TRBJ1-1; D uncertain. Sequenced material: naive CD4+ T cells sorted from blood. Subset meaning: CD45RA+ positively selected. The chain's CDR3 is CASSEPLLWVNTEAFF. In nucleotides, the CDR3 is TGCGCCAGCAGTGAGCCCCTTCTGTGGGTGAACACTGAAGCTTTCTTT.